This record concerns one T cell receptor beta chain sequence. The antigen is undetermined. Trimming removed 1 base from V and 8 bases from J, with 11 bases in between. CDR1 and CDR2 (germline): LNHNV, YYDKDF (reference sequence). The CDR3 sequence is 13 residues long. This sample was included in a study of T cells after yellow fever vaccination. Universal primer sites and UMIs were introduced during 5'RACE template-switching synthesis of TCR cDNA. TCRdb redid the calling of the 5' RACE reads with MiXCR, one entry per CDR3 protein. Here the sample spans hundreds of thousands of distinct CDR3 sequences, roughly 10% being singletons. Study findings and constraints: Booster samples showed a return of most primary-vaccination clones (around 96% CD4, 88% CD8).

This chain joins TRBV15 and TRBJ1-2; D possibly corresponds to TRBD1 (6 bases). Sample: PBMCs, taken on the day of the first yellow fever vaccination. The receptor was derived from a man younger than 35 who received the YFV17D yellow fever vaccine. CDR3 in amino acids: CATSRGTEKGYTF. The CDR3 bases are TGTGCCACCAGCAGAGGGACAGAGAAGGGCTACACCTTC.